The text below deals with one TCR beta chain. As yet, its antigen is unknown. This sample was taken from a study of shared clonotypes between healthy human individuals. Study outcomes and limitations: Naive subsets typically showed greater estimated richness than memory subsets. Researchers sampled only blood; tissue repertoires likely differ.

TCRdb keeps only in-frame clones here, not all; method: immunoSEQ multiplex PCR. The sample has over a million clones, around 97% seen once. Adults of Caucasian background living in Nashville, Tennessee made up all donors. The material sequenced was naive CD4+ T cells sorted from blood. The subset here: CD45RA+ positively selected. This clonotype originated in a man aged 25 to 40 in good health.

The CDR3 reads CASSPLRIPGQVGRESTGELFF. CDR3 DNA: TGTGCCAGCTCACCATTGAGAATACCGGGACAGGTGGGAAGAGAGAGCACCGGGGAGCTGTTTTTT. This rearrangement joins TRBV18 to TRBJ2-2; TRBD1 matches 8 bases. Germline-derived CDR1 and CDR2 are KGHSH and LQKENI. J was trimmed by 4 bases and V by 2 bases; bases with no gene match: 24. The CDR3 runs to 22 residues. The entire variable domain, with the rest obtained from reference TRBV18 and TRBJ2-2, is as follows: NAGVMQNPRHLVRRRGQEARLRCSPMKGHSHVYWYRQLPEEGLKFMVYLQKENIIDESGMPKERFSAEFPKEGPSILRIQQVVRGDSAAYFCASSPLRIPGQVGRESTGELFFGEGSRLTVL.